This TCR beta chain was recovered during a study of blood T cell repertoires in COVID-19. About the research overall: Samples taken during acute and convalescent COVID-19 were collected in the United States, Italy and Spain. Sample material is recorded as cDNA or gDNA derived from T cells, B-cell-depleted T cells, or PBMCs.

Original processing notes: Estimation of nucleated cell counts relied on the amplification of reference gene primers. Libraries were prepared by immunoSEQ multiplex PCR; TCRdb keeps only in-frame clonotypes and omits some of them. That table gives V, J and clone size, and the DNA gave D and trimming. The sample yields just over 300,000 clones, around 92% seen once. Patients from Seattle were sampled longitudinally, starting during active infection. Germline CDR1 SGHNT, CDR2 YYREEE (reference sequence). Trimming took 3 bases from V and 3 from J, leaving 11 bases between them. The CDR3 length is 14 residues.

The chain is built from TRBV5-4 and TRBJ2-3, with D maybe TRBD2 (5 bases). Source material: peripheral blood. This TCR came from a woman in her twenties or thirties with COVID-19, enrolled during active disease. CDR3 sequence (DNA): TGTGCCAGCAGCTCAATCGGGATTACAGATACGCAGTATTTT. It is translated as CASSSIGITDTQYF.